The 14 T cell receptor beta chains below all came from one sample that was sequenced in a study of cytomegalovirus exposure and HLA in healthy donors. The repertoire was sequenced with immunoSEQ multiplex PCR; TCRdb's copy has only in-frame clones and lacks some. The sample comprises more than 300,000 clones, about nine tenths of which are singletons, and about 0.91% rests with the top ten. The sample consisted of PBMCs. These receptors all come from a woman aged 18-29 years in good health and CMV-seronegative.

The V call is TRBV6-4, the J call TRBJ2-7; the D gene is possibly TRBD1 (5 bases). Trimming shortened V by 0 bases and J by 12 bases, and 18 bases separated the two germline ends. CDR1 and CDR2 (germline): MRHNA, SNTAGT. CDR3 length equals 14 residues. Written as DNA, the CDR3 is TGTGCCAGCAGTGACTCGAACGGCAGGGATAAGCCGTACTTC. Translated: CASSDSNGRDKPYF.

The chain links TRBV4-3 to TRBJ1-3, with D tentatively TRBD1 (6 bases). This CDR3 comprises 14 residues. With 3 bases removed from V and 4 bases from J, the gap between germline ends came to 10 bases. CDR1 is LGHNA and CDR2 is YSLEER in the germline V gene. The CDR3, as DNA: TGCGCCAGCAGCCACCAGGGGTCCGGAAACACCATATATTTT. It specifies CASSHQGSGNTIYF.

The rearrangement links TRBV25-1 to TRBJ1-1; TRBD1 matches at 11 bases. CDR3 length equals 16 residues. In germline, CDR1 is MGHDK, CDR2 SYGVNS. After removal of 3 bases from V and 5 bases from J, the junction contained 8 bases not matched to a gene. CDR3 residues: CASSDWDRGTGTEAFF. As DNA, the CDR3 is TGTGCCAGCAGTGATTGGGACAGGGGGACGGGTACTGAAGCTTTCTTT.

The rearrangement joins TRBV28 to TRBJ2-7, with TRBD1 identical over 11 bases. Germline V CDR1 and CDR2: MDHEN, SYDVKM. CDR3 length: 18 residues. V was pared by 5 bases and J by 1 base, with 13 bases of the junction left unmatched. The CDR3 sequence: CASSPLNLRDRGSYEQYF. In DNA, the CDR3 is TGTGCCAGCAGTCCCCTGAACCTCCGGGACAGGGGGTCCTACGAGCAGTACTTC.

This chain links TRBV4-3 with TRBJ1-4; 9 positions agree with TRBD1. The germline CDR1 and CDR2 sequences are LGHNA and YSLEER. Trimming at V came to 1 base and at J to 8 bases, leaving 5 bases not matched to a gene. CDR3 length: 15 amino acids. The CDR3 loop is CASSQGDRDAEKLFF. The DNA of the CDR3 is TGCGCCAGCAGCCAAGGGGACAGGGACGCGGAAAAACTGTTTTTT.

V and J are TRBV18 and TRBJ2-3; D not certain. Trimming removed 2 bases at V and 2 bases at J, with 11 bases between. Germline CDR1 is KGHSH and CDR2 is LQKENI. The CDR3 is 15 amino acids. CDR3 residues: CASSPVIRSTDTQYF. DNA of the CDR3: TGTGCCAGCTCACCAGTTATCCGTTCCACAGATACGCAGTATTTT.

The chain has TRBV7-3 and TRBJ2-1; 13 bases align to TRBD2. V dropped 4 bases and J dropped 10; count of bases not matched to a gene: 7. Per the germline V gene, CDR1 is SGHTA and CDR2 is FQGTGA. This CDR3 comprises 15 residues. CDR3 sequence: CASSSGLAGAREQFF. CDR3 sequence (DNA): TGTGCCAGCAGCTCCGGACTAGCGGGAGCTAGGGAGCAGTTCTTC.

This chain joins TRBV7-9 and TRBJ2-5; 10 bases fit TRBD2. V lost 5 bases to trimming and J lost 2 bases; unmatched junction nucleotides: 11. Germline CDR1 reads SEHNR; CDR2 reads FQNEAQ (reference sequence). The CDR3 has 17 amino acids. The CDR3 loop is CASSPASGTSEQETQYF. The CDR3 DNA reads TGTGCCAGCAGCCCCGCCTCGGGGACTAGCGAACAAGAGACCCAGTACTTC.

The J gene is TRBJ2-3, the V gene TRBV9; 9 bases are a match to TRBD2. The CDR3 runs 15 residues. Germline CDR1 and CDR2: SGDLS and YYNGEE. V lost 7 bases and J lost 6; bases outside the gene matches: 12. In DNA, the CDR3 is TGTGCCAGCGCTGCCCTAGCGGGGCTGGGGGATACGCAGTATTTT. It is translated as CASAALAGLGDTQYF.

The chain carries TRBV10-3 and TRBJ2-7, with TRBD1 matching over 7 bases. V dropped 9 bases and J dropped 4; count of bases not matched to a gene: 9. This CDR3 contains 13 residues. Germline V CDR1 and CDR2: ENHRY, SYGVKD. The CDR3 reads CAINPGTDYEQYF. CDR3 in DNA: TGTGCCATTAACCCCGGGACAGATTACGAGCAGTACTTC.

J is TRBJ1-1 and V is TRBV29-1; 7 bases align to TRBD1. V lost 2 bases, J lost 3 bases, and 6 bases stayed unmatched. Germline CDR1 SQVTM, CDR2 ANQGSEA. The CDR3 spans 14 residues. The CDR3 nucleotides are TGCAGCGTTGAAAGACAGGGTGGGTACACTGAAGCTTTCTTT. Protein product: CSVERQGGYTEAFF.

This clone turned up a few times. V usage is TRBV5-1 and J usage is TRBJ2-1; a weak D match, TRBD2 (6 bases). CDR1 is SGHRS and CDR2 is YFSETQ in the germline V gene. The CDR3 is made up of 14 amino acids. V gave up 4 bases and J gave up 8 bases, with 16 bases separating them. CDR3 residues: CASSGGRGIDEQFF. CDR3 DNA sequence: TGCGCCAGCAGCGGAGGACGGGGGATCGATGAGCAGTTCTTC.

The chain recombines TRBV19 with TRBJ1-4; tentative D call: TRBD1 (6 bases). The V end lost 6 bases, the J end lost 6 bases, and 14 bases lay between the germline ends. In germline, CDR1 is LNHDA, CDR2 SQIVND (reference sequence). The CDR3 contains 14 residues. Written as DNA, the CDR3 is TGTGCCAGTAGCCAGGACAGCCAATATGAAAAACTGTTTTTT. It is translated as CASSQDSQYEKLFF.

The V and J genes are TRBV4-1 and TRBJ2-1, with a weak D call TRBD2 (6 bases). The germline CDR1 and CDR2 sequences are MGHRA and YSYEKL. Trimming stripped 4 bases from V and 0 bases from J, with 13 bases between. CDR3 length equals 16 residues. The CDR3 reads CASSLFGGTSYNEQFF. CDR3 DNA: TGCGCCAGCAGCCTCTTTGGCGGGACCTCCTACAATGAGCAGTTCTTC.